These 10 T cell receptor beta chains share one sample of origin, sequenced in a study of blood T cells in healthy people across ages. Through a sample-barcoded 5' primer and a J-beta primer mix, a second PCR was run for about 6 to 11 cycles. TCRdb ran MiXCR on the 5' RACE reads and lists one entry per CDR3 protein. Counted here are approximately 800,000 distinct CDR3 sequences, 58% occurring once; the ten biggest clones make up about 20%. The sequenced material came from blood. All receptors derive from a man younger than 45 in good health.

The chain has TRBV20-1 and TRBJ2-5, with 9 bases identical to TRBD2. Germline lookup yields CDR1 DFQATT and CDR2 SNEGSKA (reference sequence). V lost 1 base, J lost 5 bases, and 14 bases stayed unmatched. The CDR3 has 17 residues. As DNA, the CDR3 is TGCAGTGCTAGAGGGGGGGGTAGCGGGAGATCCGTTGAGACCCAGTACTTC. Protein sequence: CSARGGGSGRSVETQYF.

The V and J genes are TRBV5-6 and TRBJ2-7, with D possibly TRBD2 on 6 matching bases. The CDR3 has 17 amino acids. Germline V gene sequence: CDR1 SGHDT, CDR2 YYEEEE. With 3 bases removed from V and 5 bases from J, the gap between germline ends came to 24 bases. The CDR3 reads CASSSDSDRLVTDEQYF. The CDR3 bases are TGTGCCAGCAGCTCAGACTCGGATAGACTAGTAACAGACGAGCAGTACTTC.

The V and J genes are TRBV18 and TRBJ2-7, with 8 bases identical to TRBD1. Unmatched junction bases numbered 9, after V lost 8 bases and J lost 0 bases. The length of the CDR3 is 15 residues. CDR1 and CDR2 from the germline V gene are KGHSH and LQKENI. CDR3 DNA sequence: TGTGCCAGCCGAAAATCAGGGACAGGCTCCTACGAGCAGTACTTC. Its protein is CASRKSGTGSYEQYF.

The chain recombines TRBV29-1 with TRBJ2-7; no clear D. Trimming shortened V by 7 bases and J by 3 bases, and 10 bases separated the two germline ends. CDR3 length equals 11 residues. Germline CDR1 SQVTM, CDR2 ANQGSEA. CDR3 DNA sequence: TGCAGCGCAATCGGCGGCTACGAGCAGTACTTC. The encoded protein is CSAIGGYEQYF.

The CDR3 here is CASSGGGATNEKLFF. The CDR3 DNA is TGTGCCAGCAGTGGAGGGGGGGCAACTAATGAAAAACTGTTTTTT. J is TRBJ1-4 and V is TRBV28; a weak D match, TRBD1 (6 bases). The CDR3 loop spans 15 amino acids. Deletions cut 5 bases from V and 0 bases from J, with 10 bases between. Germline V gene data show CDR1 as MDHEN and CDR2 as SYDVKM.

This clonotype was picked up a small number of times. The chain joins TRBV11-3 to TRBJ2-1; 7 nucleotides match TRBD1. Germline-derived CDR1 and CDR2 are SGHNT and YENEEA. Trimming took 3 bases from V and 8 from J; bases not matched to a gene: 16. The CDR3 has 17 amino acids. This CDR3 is CASSLHRPGTEGDEQFF. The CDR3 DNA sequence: TGTGCCAGCAGCTTGCACAGACCCGGGACAGAAGGCGATGAGCAGTTCTTC. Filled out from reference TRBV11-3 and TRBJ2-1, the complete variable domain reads EAGVVQSPRYKIIEKKQPVAFWCNPISGHNTLYWYLQNLGQGPELLIRYENEEAVDDSQLPKDRFSAERLKGVDSTLKIQPAELGDSAVYLCASSLHRPGTEGDEQFFGPGTRLTVL.

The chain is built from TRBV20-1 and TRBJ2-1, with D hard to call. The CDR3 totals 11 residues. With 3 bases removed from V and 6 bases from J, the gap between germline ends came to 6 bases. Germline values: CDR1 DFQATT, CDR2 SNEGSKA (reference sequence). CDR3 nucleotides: TGCAGTGCTAGCCATACCAATGAGCAGTTCTTC. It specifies CSASHTNEQFF.

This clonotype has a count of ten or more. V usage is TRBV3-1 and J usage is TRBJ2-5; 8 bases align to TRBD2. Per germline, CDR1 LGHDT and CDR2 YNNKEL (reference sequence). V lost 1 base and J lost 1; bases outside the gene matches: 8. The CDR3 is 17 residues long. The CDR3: CASSQVIVAGSQETQYF. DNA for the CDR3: TGTGCCAGCAGCCAAGTTATAGTAGCGGGGAGCCAAGAGACCCAGTACTTC.

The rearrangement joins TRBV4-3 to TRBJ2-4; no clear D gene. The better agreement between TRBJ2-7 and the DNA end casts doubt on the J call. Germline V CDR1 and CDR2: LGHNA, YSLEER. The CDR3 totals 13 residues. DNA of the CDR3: TGCGCCAGCAGCCATCGAGGAAGCAGCGAGCAGTACTTC. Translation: CASSHRGSSEQYF.

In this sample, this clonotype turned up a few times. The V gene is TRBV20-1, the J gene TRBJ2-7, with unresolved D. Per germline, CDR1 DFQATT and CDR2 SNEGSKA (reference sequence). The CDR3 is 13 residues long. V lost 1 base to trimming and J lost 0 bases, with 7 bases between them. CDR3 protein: CSARGQISYEQYF. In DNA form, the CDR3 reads TGCAGTGCTAGAGGTCAGATCTCCTACGAGCAGTACTTC.